These T cell receptor beta chains were read from a single sample in a study of CD8 T cells in ankylosing spondylitis. TCRdb passed the 5' RACE reads through MiXCR, listing each CDR3 protein once. The sample carries more than 250,000 distinct CDR3 sequences, 11% recorded once. The specimen sequenced was blood, either unsorted or a sorted T cell fraction (not recorded which). The receptor set was obtained from a female donor with ankylosing spondylitis or in good health (not recorded which). Both conserved end residues are part of each CDR3. Each record gives: clone size, J gene, V gene, D gene, CDR3 DNA, CDR3 protein. A D gene is named only where the DNA matches it firmly. Part of the rows lack a size; the others show once, few, many or a class for expanded clones.

clone_size: -; j_call: TRBJ2-5; v_call: TRBV12-3/TRBV12-4; d_call: -; cdr3_nt: TGTGCCAGCAGTTTAGAAGGCGGGGTAGAGACCCAGTACTTC; cdr3_aa: CASSLEGGVETQYF
clone_size: many; j_call: TRBJ2-3; v_call: TRBV29-1; d_call: -; cdr3_nt: TGCAGTACCGGGAAAAACACAGATACGCAGTATTTT; cdr3_aa: CSTGKNTDTQYF
clone_size: few; j_call: TRBJ2-1; v_call: TRBV5-1; d_call: TRBD2; cdr3_nt: TGCGCCAGCAGCTTAGCGGGAGAAGACTACAATGAGCAGTTCTTC; cdr3_aa: CASSLAGEDYNEQFF
clone_size: few; j_call: TRBJ1-5; v_call: TRBV27; d_call: TRBD1; cdr3_nt: TGTGCCAGCAGTTCCGGGACAGGCTGGTCCCAGCCCCAGCATTTT; cdr3_aa: CASSSGTGWSQPQHF
clone_size: many; j_call: TRBJ2-1; v_call: TRBV5-1; d_call: TRBD2; cdr3_nt: TGCGCCAGCAGCTGGACTAGCGGCCCCAATGAGCAGTTCTTC; cdr3_aa: CASSWTSGPNEQFF
clone_size: many; j_call: TRBJ1-2; v_call: TRBV7-9; d_call: -; cdr3_nt: TGTGCCAGCAGCTTAGGGACAAGCCTTGGCTACACCTTC; cdr3_aa: CASSLGTSLGYTF
clone_size: -; j_call: TRBJ2-2; v_call: TRBV21-1; d_call: -; cdr3_nt: TGTGCCAGCAGCTTACCCGACGCGAACACCGGGGAGCTGTTTTTT; cdr3_aa: CASSLPDANTGELFF
clone_size: many; j_call: TRBJ2-1; v_call: TRBV20-1; d_call: TRBD2; cdr3_nt: TGCAGTGCTCCGGGACTAGCTACCGATGAGCAGTTCTTC; cdr3_aa: CSAPGLATDEQFF
clone_size: many; j_call: TRBJ1-3; v_call: TRBV4-1; d_call: -; cdr3_nt: TGCGCCAGCAGCATCGGTACAGCCTCTGGAAACACCATATATTTT; cdr3_aa: CASSIGTASGNTIYF
clone_size: -; j_call: TRBJ2-1; v_call: TRBV20-1; d_call: TRBD2; cdr3_nt: TGCAGTGCTAGTGCTAGCGGGGTCAACAATGAGCAGTTCTTC; cdr3_aa: CSASASGVNNEQFF
clone_size: many; j_call: TRBJ2-1; v_call: TRBV7-3; d_call: TRBD2; cdr3_nt: TGTGCCAGCAGCTTAATTGGGCCGCGGGCTAGCGGCTCCCCGTTCGGGAGGAATGAGCAGTTCTTC; cdr3_aa: CASSLIGPRASGSPFGRNEQFF
clone_size: many; j_call: TRBJ2-2; v_call: TRBV7-9; d_call: -; cdr3_nt: TGTGCCAGCAGCTTAGGTTCAGGGGCTACCGGGGAGCTGTTTTTT; cdr3_aa: CASSLGSGATGELFF
clone_size: many; j_call: TRBJ2-3; v_call: TRBV12-3/TRBV12-4; d_call: -; cdr3_nt: TGTGCCAGCAGTTTAGGGGGACACACAGATACGCAGTATTTT; cdr3_aa: CASSLGGHTDTQYF
clone_size: many; j_call: TRBJ2-2; v_call: TRBV5-1; d_call: -; cdr3_nt: TGCGCCAGCAGCTTGGCATATGAGCGGGTAATCACCGGGGAGCTGTTTTTT; cdr3_aa: CASSLAYERVITGELFF
clone_size: -; j_call: TRBJ1-2; v_call: TRBV7-9; d_call: -; cdr3_nt: TGTGCCAGCAGCTTAACGGACAGTCCCTTCAGCTATGGCTACACCTTC; cdr3_aa: CASSLTDSPFSYGYTF
clone_size: many; j_call: TRBJ2-1; v_call: TRBV20-1; d_call: TRBD2; cdr3_nt: TGCAGTGCTAGCGCTCCGGGACTAGTCTCCTACAATGAGCAGTTCTTC; cdr3_aa: CSASAPGLVSYNEQFF
clone_size: many; j_call: TRBJ2-1; v_call: TRBV27; d_call: -; cdr3_nt: TGTGCCAGCAGGCAAACAGGGAGCAATGAGCAGTTCTTC; cdr3_aa: CASRQTGSNEQFF
clone_size: many; j_call: TRBJ2-7; v_call: TRBV4-2; d_call: -; cdr3_nt: TGTGCCAGCAGCCAAGATCTGACGGCCCCAGGGGAGCAGTACTTC; cdr3_aa: CASSQDLTAPGEQYF
clone_size: many; j_call: TRBJ2-7; v_call: TRBV3-1; d_call: -; cdr3_nt: TGTGCCAGCAGCCGAGGACAGAATACCTACGAGCAGTACTTC; cdr3_aa: CASSRGQNTYEQYF
clone_size: few; j_call: TRBJ1-5; v_call: TRBV12-3/TRBV12-4; d_call: -; cdr3_nt: TGTGCCAGCCAGCAGGACACTCCTAGCAATCAGCCCCAGCATTTT; cdr3_aa: CASQQDTPSNQPQHF
clone_size: many; j_call: TRBJ2-3; v_call: TRBV9; d_call: TRBD2; cdr3_nt: TGTGCCAGCAGCGCCCTGGGACTAGTGACCGATACGCAGTATTTT; cdr3_aa: CASSALGLVTDTQYF
clone_size: few; j_call: TRBJ2-3; v_call: TRBV12-3/TRBV12-4; d_call: TRBD2; cdr3_nt: TGTGCCAGCAGTTCTAGGGGAACTAGCGAGAGCACAGATACGCAGTATTTT; cdr3_aa: CASSSRGTSESTDTQYF
clone_size: many; j_call: TRBJ2-7; v_call: TRBV20-1; d_call: -; cdr3_nt: TGCAGTGCTAGGGCCTTAGCGACAAGCTCCTACGAGCAGTACTTC; cdr3_aa: CSARALATSSYEQYF